Listed below are T cell receptor beta chains from one sample, sequenced in a study of T cells in Graves' hyperthyroidism and ophthalmopathy. TCRdb called the multiplex PCR reads again in MiXCR, with one record for every CDR3 protein. This table has over 450,000 distinct CDR3 sequences, around 14% appearing once. Sequencing used blood. These receptors all come from a woman under 30 with Graves' hyperthyroidism. CDR3s include the opening cysteine and the closing phenylalanine or tryptophan. A D gene is named only where the DNA matches it firmly. A clone size is listed for some rows: how often the clone was seen (once, few, many), or a class if it is expanded.

size	V	J	D	DNA	CDR3
NA	TRBV20-1	TRBJ2-2	TRBD2	TGCAGTGCCGCGACTAGCGGGTCTAAACGGAACACCGGGGAGCTGTTTTTT	CSAATSGSKRNTGELFF
many	TRBV11-3	TRBJ2-2	TRBD1	TGTGCCAGCCGGGACAGGGAAACCGGGGAGCTGTTTTTT	CASRDRETGELFF
NA	TRBV28	TRBJ1-5	NA	TGTGCCAGCAGTCCCCAGGGTTTGCCCCAGCATTTT	CASSPQGLPQHF
many	TRBV30	TRBJ1-1	NA	TGTGCCTGGAGTCCGATGCAAATCGCTTTCTTT	CAWSPMQIAFF
many	TRBV11-2	TRBJ2-2	TRBD2	TGTGCCAGCAGCTCTTTCGCGCGCGGGAGAAGGACCGGGGAGCTGTTTTTT	CASSSFARGRRTGELFF
few	TRBV6-4	TRBJ2-2	NA	TGTGCCCCCGAGGGCACTGGGTGCACCGGGGAGCTGTTTTTT	CAPEGTGCTGELFF
many	TRBV19	TRBJ1-4	TRBD1	TGTGCCAGTAGTATGGGGGGACAGCCCTTTAATGAAAAACTGTTTTTT	CASSMGGQPFNEKLFF
NA	TRBV30	TRBJ2-1	NA	TGTGCCTGGAGTGTAGGAGGGGGTCCATACAATGAGCAGTTCTTC	CAWSVGGGPYNEQFF
NA	TRBV3-1	TRBJ2-1	NA	TGTGCCAGCAGCCAAGCGGGATCAGAATGGGATGAGCAGTTCTTC	CASSQAGSEWDEQFF
NA	TRBV6-1	TRBJ2-7	TRBD1	TGTGCCAGCAGTCACCGACAGGGGGGCCTCGAGCAGTACTTC	CASSHRQGGLEQYF
few	TRBV12-3/TRBV12-4	TRBJ2-3	TRBD2	TGTGCCAGCAGTTATGACAGCGGGAGTTCTAAAACAGATACGCAGTATTTT	CASSYDSGSSKTDTQYF